The clone carrying this TCR beta chain was recorded many times. What it binds is not known. This sample was taken from a study of T cells in Graves' hyperthyroidism and ophthalmopathy. Background on the study: Prior to any treatment, at the point of initial diagnosis, peripheral blood was collected. Points from the study as a whole: Blood also contained most expanded thyroid clonotypes above 0.001. Ophthalmopathy was predicted by the model a median of roughly 6.7 months ahead of onset.

Using RNA transcripts as the source, TCR beta CDR3 regions were amplified. First-round RT-PCR with HTBI primers amplified the TCR CDR3 region. One entry per CDR3 protein results from TCRdb running MiXCR on the multiplex PCR reads. The data hold roughly 710,000 distinct CDR3 sequences, with just over 35% observed a single time. This TCR was recovered from a woman in her thirties or forties with Graves' hyperthyroidism. What was sequenced was blood.

The CDR3 DNA sequence: TGTGCCATCAGTGAGTCGAGCCTAGCGAGGAACACTGAAGCTTTCTTT. This codes for CAISESSLARNTEAFF. The chain carries TRBV10-3 and TRBJ1-1; D is unclear. V lost 0 bases and J lost 1, with 12 bases in between. Germline assignment: CDR1 ENHRY and CDR2 SYGVKD. The CDR3 runs to 16 residues.